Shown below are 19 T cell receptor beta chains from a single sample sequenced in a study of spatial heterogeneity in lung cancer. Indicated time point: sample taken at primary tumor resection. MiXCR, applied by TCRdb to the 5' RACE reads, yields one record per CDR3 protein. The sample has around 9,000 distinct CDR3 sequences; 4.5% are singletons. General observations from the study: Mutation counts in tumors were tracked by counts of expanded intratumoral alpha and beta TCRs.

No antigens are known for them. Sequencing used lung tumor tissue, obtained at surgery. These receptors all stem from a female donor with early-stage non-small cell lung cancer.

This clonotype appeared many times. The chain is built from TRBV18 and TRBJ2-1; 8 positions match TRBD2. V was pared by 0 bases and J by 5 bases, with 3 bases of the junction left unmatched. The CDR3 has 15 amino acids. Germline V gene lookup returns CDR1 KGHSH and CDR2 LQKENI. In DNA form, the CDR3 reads TGTGCCAGCTCACCACCAACTAGCGGTCACAATGAGCAGTTCTTC. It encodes CASSPPTSGHNEQFF.

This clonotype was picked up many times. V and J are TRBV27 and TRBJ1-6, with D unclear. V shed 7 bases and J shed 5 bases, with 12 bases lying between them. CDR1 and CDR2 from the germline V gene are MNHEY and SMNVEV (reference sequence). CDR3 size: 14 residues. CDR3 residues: CASTLQLDNSPLHF. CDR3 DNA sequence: TGTGCCAGCACCCTTCAACTGGATAATTCACCCCTCCACTTT.

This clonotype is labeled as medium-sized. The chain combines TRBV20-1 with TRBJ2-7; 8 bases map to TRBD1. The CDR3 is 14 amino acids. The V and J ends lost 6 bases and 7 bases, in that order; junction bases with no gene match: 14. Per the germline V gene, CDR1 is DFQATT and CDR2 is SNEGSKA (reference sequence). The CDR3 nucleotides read TGCAGTGCCCGAATTGGGCAGGGGGCTGGGGAGCAGTACTTC. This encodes CSARIGQGAGEQYF.

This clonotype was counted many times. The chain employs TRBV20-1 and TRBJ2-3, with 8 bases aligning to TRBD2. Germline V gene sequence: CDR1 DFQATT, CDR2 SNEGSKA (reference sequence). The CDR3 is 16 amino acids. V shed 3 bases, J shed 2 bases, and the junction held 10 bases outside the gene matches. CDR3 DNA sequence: TGCAGTGCTAGGGAATGGTCTAGCGGGTTCACAGATACGCAGTATTTT. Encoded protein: CSAREWSSGFTDTQYF.

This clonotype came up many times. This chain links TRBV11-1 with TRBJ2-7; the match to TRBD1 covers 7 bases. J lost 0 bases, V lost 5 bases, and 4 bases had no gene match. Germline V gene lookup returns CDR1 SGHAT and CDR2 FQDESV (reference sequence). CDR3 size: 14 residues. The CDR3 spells CASSPGQSSYEQYF. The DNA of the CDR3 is TGTGCCAGCAGCCCGGGACAGTCCTCCTACGAGCAGTACTTC.

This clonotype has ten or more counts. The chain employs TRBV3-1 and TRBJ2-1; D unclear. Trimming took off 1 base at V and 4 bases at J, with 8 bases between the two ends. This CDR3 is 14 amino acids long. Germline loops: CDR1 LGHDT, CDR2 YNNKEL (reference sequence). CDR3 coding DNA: TGTGCCAGCAGCCAAGGGCACCTATACAATGAGCAGTTCTTC. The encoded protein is CASSQGHLYNEQFF.

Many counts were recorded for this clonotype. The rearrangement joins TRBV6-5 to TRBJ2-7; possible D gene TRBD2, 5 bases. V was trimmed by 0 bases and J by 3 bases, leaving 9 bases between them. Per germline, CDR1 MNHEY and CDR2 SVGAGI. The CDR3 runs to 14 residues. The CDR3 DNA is TGTGCCAGCAGTTACTCCGGAGGCCTCTACGAGCAGTACTTC. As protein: CASSYSGGLYEQYF.

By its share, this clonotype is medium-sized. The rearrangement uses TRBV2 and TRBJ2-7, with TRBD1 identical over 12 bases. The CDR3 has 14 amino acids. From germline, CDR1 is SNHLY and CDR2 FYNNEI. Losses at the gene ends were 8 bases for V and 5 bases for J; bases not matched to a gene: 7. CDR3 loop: CASAGTGGEDEQYF. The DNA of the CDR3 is TGTGCCAGCGCTGGGACAGGGGGCGAGGACGAGCAGTACTTC.

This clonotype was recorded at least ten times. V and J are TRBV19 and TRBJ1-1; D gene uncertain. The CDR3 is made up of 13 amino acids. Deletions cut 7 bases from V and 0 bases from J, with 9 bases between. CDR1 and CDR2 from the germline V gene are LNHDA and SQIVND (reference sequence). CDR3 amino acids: CASIGLMNTEAFF. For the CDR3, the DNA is TGTGCCAGTATCGGGCTAATGAACACTGAAGCTTTCTTT. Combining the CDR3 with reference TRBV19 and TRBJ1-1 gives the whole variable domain DGGITQSPKYLFRKEGQNVTLSCEQNLNHDAMYWYRQDPGQGLRLIYYSQIVNDFQKGDIAEGYSVSREKKESFPLTVTSAQKNPTAFYLCASIGLMNTEAFFGQGTRLTVV.

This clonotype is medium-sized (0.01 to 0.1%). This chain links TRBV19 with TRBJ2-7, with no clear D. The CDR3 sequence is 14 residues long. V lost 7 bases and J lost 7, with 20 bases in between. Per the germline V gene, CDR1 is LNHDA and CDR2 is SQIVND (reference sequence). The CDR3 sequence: CASNAQAKSREQYF. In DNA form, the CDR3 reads TGTGCCAGTAATGCGCAGGCAAAGTCGCGGGAGCAGTACTTC.

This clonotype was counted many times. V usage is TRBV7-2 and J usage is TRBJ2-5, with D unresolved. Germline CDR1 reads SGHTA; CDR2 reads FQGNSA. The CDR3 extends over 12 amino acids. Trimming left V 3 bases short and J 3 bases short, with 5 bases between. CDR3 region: CASSFPEETQYF. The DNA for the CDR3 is TGTGCCAGCAGCTTTCCAGAAGAGACCCAGTACTTC.

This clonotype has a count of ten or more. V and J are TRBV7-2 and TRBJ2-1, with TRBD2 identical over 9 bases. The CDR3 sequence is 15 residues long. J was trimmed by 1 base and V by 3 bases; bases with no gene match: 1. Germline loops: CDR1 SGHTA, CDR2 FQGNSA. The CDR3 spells CASSFSGSSYNEQFF. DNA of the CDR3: TGTGCCAGCAGCTTTAGCGGGAGTTCCTACAATGAGCAGTTCTTC.

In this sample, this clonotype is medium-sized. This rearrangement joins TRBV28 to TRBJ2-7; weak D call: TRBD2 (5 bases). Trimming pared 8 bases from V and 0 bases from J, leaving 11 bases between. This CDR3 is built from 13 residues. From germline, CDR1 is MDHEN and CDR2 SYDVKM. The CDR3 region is CASHSRVSYEQYF. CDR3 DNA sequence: TGTGCCAGCCACTCGAGGGTCTCCTACGAGCAGTACTTC.

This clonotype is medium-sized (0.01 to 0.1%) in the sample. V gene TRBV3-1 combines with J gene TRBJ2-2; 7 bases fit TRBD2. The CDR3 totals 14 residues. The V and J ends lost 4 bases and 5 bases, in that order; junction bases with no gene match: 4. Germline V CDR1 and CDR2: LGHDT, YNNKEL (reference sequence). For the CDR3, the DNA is TGTGCCAGCAGCCCACTAGCGCCGACCGGGGAGCTGTTTTTT. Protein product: CASSPLAPTGELFF. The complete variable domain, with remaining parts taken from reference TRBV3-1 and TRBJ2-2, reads DTAVSQTPKYLVTQMGNDKSIKCEQNLGHDTMYWYKQDSKKFLKIMFSYNNKELIINETVPNRFSPKSPDKAHLNLHINSLELGDSAVYFCASSPLAPTGELFFGEGSRLTVL.

The CDR3 spells CASSPLAAISYEQYF. The CDR3 nucleotides read TGTGCCAGCTCACCTCTAGCGGCCATCTCCTACGAGCAGTACTTC. The V call is TRBV18, the J call TRBJ2-7; 7 bases align to TRBD2. Germline CDR1 KGHSH, CDR2 LQKENI. Losses at the gene ends were 3 bases for V and 0 bases for J; bases not matched to a gene: 5. CDR3 length: 15 residues.

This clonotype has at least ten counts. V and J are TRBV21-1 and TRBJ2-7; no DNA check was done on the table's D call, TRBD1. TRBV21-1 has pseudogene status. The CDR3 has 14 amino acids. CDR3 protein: CASSKRTGHNEQYF. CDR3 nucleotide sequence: TGTGCCAGCAGCAAACGGACAGGGCACAACGAGCAGTACTTC.

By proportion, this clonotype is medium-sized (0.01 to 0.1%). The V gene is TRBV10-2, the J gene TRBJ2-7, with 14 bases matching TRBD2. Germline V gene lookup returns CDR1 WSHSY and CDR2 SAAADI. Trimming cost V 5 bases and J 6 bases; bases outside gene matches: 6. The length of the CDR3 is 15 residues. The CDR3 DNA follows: TGCGCCAGCAGTAAGACTAGCGGGAGGGAGGGCGAGCAGTACTTC. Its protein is CASSKTSGREGEQYF.

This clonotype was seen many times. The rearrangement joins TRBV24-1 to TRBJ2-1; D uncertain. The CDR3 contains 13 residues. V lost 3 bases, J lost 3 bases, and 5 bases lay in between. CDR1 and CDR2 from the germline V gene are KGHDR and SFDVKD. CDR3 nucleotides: TGTGCCACCAGTGATCCGAACTACAATGAGCAGTTCTTC. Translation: CATSDPNYNEQFF.

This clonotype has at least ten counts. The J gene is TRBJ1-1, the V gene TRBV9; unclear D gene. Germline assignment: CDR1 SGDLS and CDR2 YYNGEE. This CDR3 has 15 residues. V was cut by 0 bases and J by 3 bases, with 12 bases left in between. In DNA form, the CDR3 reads TGTGCCAGCAGCGTAGAAAGCGTCTCCCACACTGAAGCTTTCTTT. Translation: CASSVESVSHTEAFF.